Listed below are T cell receptor beta chains from one sample, sequenced in a study of OX40 agonist ivuxolimab in advanced cancers. TCRdb's copy holds only in-frame clones and misses some; the assay was immunoSEQ multiplex PCR. Of tens of thousands of clones listed, approximately 80% are singletons. Specimen: CD4+ or CD8+ T cells sorted from blood, collected in a trial of the OX40 agonist ivuxolimab. These receptors all come from an adult with an advanced solid tumor such as melanoma, head and neck, liver or kidney cancer. CDR3s include the opening cysteine and the closing phenylalanine or tryptophan. D genes are given only for firm matches. Clone size is given for some rows only: seen once, a few or many times, or a class if the clone is expanded.

clone size: .
J gene: TRBJ1-2
D gene: .
V gene: TRBV27
CDR3 DNA: TGTGCCACCTCGAGGACCTCTAACTATGGCTACACCTTC
CDR3 protein: CATSRTSNYGYTF

clone size: .
J gene: TRBJ1-3
D gene: .
V gene: TRBV7-2
CDR3 DNA: TGTGCCAGCAGCTTAATGGGTGTTGGAAACACCATATATTTT
CDR3 protein: CASSLMGVGNTIYF

clone size: .
J gene: TRBJ1-1
D gene: TRBD1
V gene: TRBV19
CDR3 DNA: TGTGCCAGTAGTCCGGGACAGGGGTGGAACACTGAAGCTTTCTTT
CDR3 protein: CASSPGQGWNTEAFF

clone size: .
J gene: TRBJ2-1
D gene: TRBD2
V gene: TRBV11-2
CDR3 DNA: TGTGCCAGCAGCACCCTGGCGACTAGCGGGGCGGGGGAGCAGTTCTTC
CDR3 protein: CASSTLATSGAGEQFF

clone size: .
J gene: TRBJ2-3
D gene: TRBD1
V gene: TRBV5-5
CDR3 DNA: TGTGCCAGCACCACAGGGGGCTTCACAGATACGCAGTATTTT
CDR3 protein: CASTTGGFTDTQYF

clone size: .
J gene: TRBJ2-3
D gene: .
V gene: TRBV7-2
CDR3 DNA: TGTGCCAGCCGCAAAACAGGGACAGATACGCAGTATTTT
CDR3 protein: CASRKTGTDTQYF

clone size: .
J gene: TRBJ2-2
D gene: .
V gene: TRBV7-9
CDR3 DNA: TGTGCCAGCACCCTCGGGGGTCCTTACATGAACACCGGGGAGCTGTTTTTT
CDR3 protein: CASTLGGPYMNTGELFF

clone size: .
J gene: TRBJ2-3
D gene: .
V gene: TRBV5-1
CDR3 DNA: TGCGCCAGCAGCTTGGCTACCTTCACAGATACGCAGTATTTT
CDR3 protein: CASSLATFTDTQYF

clone size: .
J gene: TRBJ1-1
D gene: TRBD1
V gene: TRBV7-9
CDR3 DNA: TGTGCCAGCAGTCAGACAGGGGTGAACACTGAAGCTTTCTTT
CDR3 protein: CASSQTGVNTEAFF

clone size: .
J gene: TRBJ2-7
D gene: TRBD1
V gene: TRBV6-5
CDR3 DNA: TGTGCCAGCAGAAACAAACAGGGGTACGAGCAGTACTTC
CDR3 protein: CASRNKQGYEQYF

clone size: .
J gene: TRBJ1-5
D gene: .
V gene: TRBV10-2
CDR3 DNA: TGCGCCAGCAGTGAGACATCAGGTCAGCCCCAGCATTTT
CDR3 protein: CASSETSGQPQHF

clone size: .
J gene: TRBJ2-3
D gene: TRBD2
V gene: TRBV6-5
CDR3 DNA: TGTGCCAGCAGTTGGGGGACTAGCAATACGCAGTATTTT
CDR3 protein: CASSWGTSNTQYF

clone size: .
J gene: TRBJ1-2
D gene: .
V gene: TRBV25-1
CDR3 DNA: TGTGCCAGCAGTGAAGTCCAGGTGGAAGGCTACACCTTC
CDR3 protein: CASSEVQVEGYTF

clone size: .
J gene: TRBJ2-3
D gene: .
V gene: TRBV5-1
CDR3 DNA: TGCGCCAGCAGCTTGTCTGGGACTAGCACAGATACGCAGTATTTT
CDR3 protein: CASSLSGTSTDTQYF

clone size: .
J gene: TRBJ1-5
D gene: .
V gene: TRBV19
CDR3 DNA: TGTGCCAGTAGTATCACCCAGGGTGGTCAGCCCCAGCATTTT
CDR3 protein: CASSITQGGQPQHF

clone size: .
J gene: TRBJ2-2
D gene: TRBD1
V gene: TRBV5-1
CDR3 DNA: TGCGCCAGCAGCTTGCGACAGGGGAGCACCGGGGAGCTGTTTTTT
CDR3 protein: CASSLRQGSTGELFF

clone size: .
J gene: TRBJ2-1
D gene: .
V gene: TRBV9
CDR3 DNA: TGTGCCAGCAGCGTAGGGCTGGCAAGCTCCTACAATGAGCAGTTCTTC
CDR3 protein: CASSVGLASSYNEQFF

clone size: .
J gene: TRBJ1-4
D gene: TRBD1
V gene: TRBV5-5
CDR3 DNA: TGTGCCAGCAGCCCGGACAGGGGTGGTTTGAACGAAAAACTGTTTTTT
CDR3 protein: CASSPDRGGLNEKLFF

clone size: .
J gene: TRBJ1-1
D gene: .
V gene: TRBV5-1
CDR3 DNA: TGCGCCAGCAGCTCCCTGGCAGGGACTGAAGCTTTCTTT
CDR3 protein: CASSSLAGTEAFF

clone size: .
J gene: TRBJ1-2
D gene: .
V gene: TRBV19
CDR3 DNA: TGTGCCAGTAGTATTTCGAGGGGGTCGTATGGCTACACCTTC
CDR3 protein: CASSISRGSYGYTF

clone size: .
J gene: TRBJ2-2
D gene: TRBD2
V gene: TRBV5-1
CDR3 DNA: TGCGCCAGCAGCCGGACTAGCGGGGGAACGAACACCGGGGAGCTGTTTTTT
CDR3 protein: CASSRTSGGTNTGELFF

clone size: .
J gene: TRBJ2-7
D gene: TRBD2
V gene: TRBV6-6
CDR3 DNA: TGTGCCAGCAGTGCCAGACTAGCGGGGGCTTACGAGCAGTACTTC
CDR3 protein: CASSARLAGAYEQYF

clone size: .
J gene: TRBJ1-2
D gene: .
V gene: TRBV27
CDR3 DNA: TGTGCCAGCAGTTTAAGGCAGGGAAACTATGGCTACACCTTC
CDR3 protein: CASSLRQGNYGYTF

clone size: .
J gene: TRBJ1-2
D gene: TRBD1
V gene: TRBV6-1
CDR3 DNA: TGTGCCAGCAGTGAAGATGGGACAGGGGGCTATGGCTACACCTTC
CDR3 protein: CASSEDGTGGYGYTF

clone size: few
J gene: TRBJ2-2
D gene: .
V gene: TRBV7-9
CDR3 DNA: TGTGCCAGCAGCCCGAGAGCGAACACCGGGGAGCTGTTTTTT
CDR3 protein: CASSPRANTGELFF

clone size: once
J gene: TRBJ2-3
D gene: .
V gene: TRBV19
CDR3 DNA: TGTGCCAGTAGTTTAACGACAGGTGGCCGGACAGATACGCAGTATTTT
CDR3 protein: CASSLTTGGRTDTQYF

clone size: .
J gene: TRBJ1-3
D gene: .
V gene: TRBV18
CDR3 DNA: TGTGCCAGCTCACCCCTAGACGGTATCTCTGGAAACACCATATATTTT
CDR3 protein: CASSPLDGISGNTIYF

clone size: .
J gene: TRBJ1-1
D gene: .
V gene: TRBV19
CDR3 DNA: TGTGCCAGTAGTCCTTCTTACACTGAAGCTTTCTTT
CDR3 protein: CASSPSYTEAFF

clone size: .
J gene: TRBJ1-5
D gene: .
V gene: TRBV10-3
CDR3 DNA: TGTGCCATCAGTGGGGACATGGATCAGCCCCAGCATTTT
CDR3 protein: CAISGDMDQPQHF

clone size: .
J gene: TRBJ1-4
D gene: TRBD1
V gene: TRBV7-8
CDR3 DNA: TGTGCCAGCAGCTTGGACAGGGTTGAAAAACTGTTTTTT
CDR3 protein: CASSLDRVEKLFF

clone size: .
J gene: TRBJ2-2
D gene: .
V gene: TRBV5-1
CDR3 DNA: TGCGCCAGCAGCTTGGGAGGGAGTGCCGGGGAGCTGTTTTTT
CDR3 protein: CASSLGGSAGELFF

clone size: once
J gene: TRBJ1-4
D gene: .
V gene: TRBV19
CDR3 DNA: TGTGCCAGTAGCGGACAAACAACTAATGAAAAACTGTTTTTT
CDR3 protein: CASSGQTTNEKLFF

clone size: .
J gene: TRBJ2-2
D gene: .
V gene: TRBV19
CDR3 DNA: TGTGCCAGTAGTATAAGCGGTATCGGGGAGCTGTTTTTT
CDR3 protein: CASSISGIGELFF